One sample yielded the 29 T cell receptor beta chains listed below, sequenced in a study of T cell responses to AZD1222 COVID-19 vaccine. Generated by immunoSEQ multiplex PCR, the TCRdb table keeps only in-frame clones and is missing some. The sample shows 130,000 to 150,000 clones, about 91% of them seen only once. This specimen consisted of peripheral blood, obtained on day 0 of AZD1222 vaccination. Receptor source: an adult in good health.

The rearrangement links TRBV29-1 to TRBJ2-1, with 14 nucleotides matching TRBD2. This CDR3 has 17 residues. Germline V CDR1 and CDR2: SQVTM, ANQGSEA. The J segment lost 7 bases and the V segment lost 6 bases, leaving 14 bases of the junction unmatched. This chain's CDR3 is CSVTGLAGVRGGNEQFF. CDR3 DNA sequence: TGCAGCGTGACGGGACTAGCGGGAGTGAGGGGGGGTAATGAGCAGTTCTTC.

This clone appeared a few times. V is TRBV6-5 and J is TRBJ2-6, with unresolved D. Germline V gene lookup returns CDR1 MNHEY and CDR2 SVGAGI. With 10 bases removed from V and 1 base from J, the gap between germline ends came to 14 bases. The CDR3 runs 15 residues. The CDR3 protein is CATRIPGSGANVLTF. In DNA, the CDR3 is TGTGCCACCCGGATCCCCGGGTCTGGGGCCAACGTCCTGACTTTC.

The chain carries TRBV19 and TRBJ1-1, with D possibly matching TRBD1 (5 bases). V was cut by 4 bases and J by 5 bases, with 14 bases left in between. The germline V gene has CDR1 LNHDA and CDR2 SQIVND (reference sequence). This CDR3 has 14 residues. The CDR3 DNA reads as TGTGCCAGTAGTACCTACGCCGGGGGAACTGAAGCTTTCTTT. Its translation is CASSTYAGGTEAFF. Drawing the rest from reference TRBV19 and TRBJ1-1, the complete variable domain is DGGITQSPKYLFRKEGQNVTLSCEQNLNHDAMYWYRQDPGQGLRLIYYSQIVNDFQKGDIAEGYSVSREKKESFPLTVTSAQKNPTAFYLCASSTYAGGTEAFFGQGTRLTVV.

V is TRBV27 and J is TRBJ2-7, with D hard to call. The CDR3 totals 13 residues. The germline V gene encodes CDR1 MNHEY and CDR2 SMNVEV (reference sequence). V shed 0 bases and J shed 3 bases, with 6 bases lying between them. Written as DNA, the CDR3 is TGTGCCAGCAGTTTATCAACAAGCTACGAGCAGTACTTC. This codes for CASSLSTSYEQYF.

The chain joins TRBV21-1 to TRBJ2-7; TRBD1 is the table's D call, not checked against the DNA. TRBV21-1 is flagged as a pseudogene. The CDR3 runs 20 residues. The CDR3 loop is CASSKALFWDSPHPSYEQYF. The CDR3 DNA is TGTGCCAGCAGCAAAGCGCTTTTTTGGGACAGCCCCCATCCGTCCTACGAGCAGTACTTC.

This chain connects TRBV5-1 to TRBJ2-1; 8 bases are a match to TRBD1. Germline CDR1 and CDR2: SGHRS and YFSETQ. The CDR3 contains 16 residues. Germline trimming cut 0 bases from V and 6 bases from J; bases unmatched to any gene: 8. CDR3 nucleotide sequence: TGCGCCAGCAGCTTGGTTCCGGGACAGGCGTCCAATGAGCAGTTCTTC. Translated: CASSLVPGQASNEQFF.

This rearrangement joins TRBV19 to TRBJ1-2; perhaps TRBD1 as D (6 bases). Trimming stripped 3 bases from V and 4 bases from J, with 9 bases between. CDR1 LNHDA and CDR2 SQIVND come from the germline V gene (reference sequence). This CDR3 region has 13 residues. The CDR3 is CASSMTGRYGYTF. The CDR3 DNA reads TGTGCCAGTAGTATGACAGGTCGCTATGGCTACACCTTC.

The V call is TRBV11-1, the J call TRBJ2-3; D not resolved. The CDR3 is 12 amino acids. In germline, CDR1 is SGHAT, CDR2 FQDESV (reference sequence). V dropped 2 bases and J dropped 6 bases, with 6 bases sitting between them. CDR3 sequence (DNA): TGTGCCAGCAGCTTAAGAAGGGATACGCAGTATTTT. This sequence encodes CASSLRRDTQYF. The full variable domain, with the rest looked up from reference TRBV11-1 and TRBJ2-3, is EAEVAQSPRYKITEKSQAVAFWCDPISGHATLYWYRQILGQGPELLVQFQDESVVDDSQLPKDRFSAERLKGVDSTLKIQPAELGDSAMYLCASSLRRDTQYFGPGTRLTVL.

About this clone itself: Other DNA sequences within the sample encode an identical CDR3. The chain is built from TRBV2 and TRBJ1-3, with unresolved D. CDR3 size: 12 residues. Germline lookup yields CDR1 SNHLY and CDR2 FYNNEI. Trimming removed 3 bases at V and 4 bases at J, with 4 bases between. DNA of the CDR3: TGTGCCAGCAGTGAGGGGGGAAACACCATATATTTT. It codes for CASSEGGNTIYF.

V usage is TRBV27 and J usage is TRBJ2-5, with 7 bases aligning to TRBD1. Germline V gene lookup returns CDR1 MNHEY and CDR2 SMNVEV (reference sequence). There are 18 residues in the CDR3. J was trimmed by 0 bases and V by 5 bases; bases with no gene match: 15. The CDR3 nucleotides read TGTGCCAGCAGTCCGCTCCCGCCGGGACAGAGGTACCAAGAGACCCAGTACTTC. This codes for CASSPLPPGQRYQETQYF.

V gene TRBV15 combines with J gene TRBJ2-2; D gene unclear. In germline, CDR1 is LNHNV, CDR2 YYDKDF (reference sequence). Deletions cut 1 base from V and 5 bases from J, with 2 bases between. This CDR3 has 12 residues. The CDR3 bases are TGTGCCACCAGCAGAGTGACCGGGGAGCTGTTTTTT. It is translated as CATSRVTGELFF.

This clone was picked up one time. CDR3 bases: TGTGCCAGCAGCCAAGTCATCGGTCAAGGCGATGGCTACACCTTC. This gives the protein CASSQVIGQGDGYTF. The J gene is TRBJ1-2, the V gene TRBV4-2; D uncertain. The CDR3 loop spans 15 amino acids. With 1 base removed from V and 6 bases from J, the gap between germline ends came to 15 bases. The germline CDR1 and CDR2 sequences are LGHNA and YNFKEQ.

V and J are TRBV28 and TRBJ1-5; tentative D call: TRBD1 (5 bases). The CDR3 is 14 amino acids. Trimming stripped 2 bases from V and 7 bases from J, with 12 bases between. Looked up from germline, CDR1 is MDHEN and CDR2 is SYDVKM. The CDR3 region is CASSLPGPSQPQHF. CDR3 sequence (DNA): TGTGCCAGCAGTTTACCAGGGCCGAGCCAGCCCCAGCATTTT.

The chain carries TRBV29-1 and TRBJ2-7, with TRBD2 as a possible D gene (6 bases). This CDR3 contains 12 residues. CDR1 and CDR2 from the germline V gene are SQVTM and ANQGSEA. Deletions cut 4 bases from V and 4 bases from J, with 11 bases between. The DNA of the CDR3 is TGCAGCGTTGGGAGGGGTCAGTACGAGCAGTACTTC. Translating gives CSVGRGQYEQYF.

CDR3 DNA: TGTGCCAGCAGCTTACGGGGCCGATGGGGGAGTGGGGTCAGCTCTGGGGCCAACGTCCTGACTTTC. This sequence encodes CASSLRGRWGSGVSSGANVLTF. The J gene is TRBJ2-6, the V gene TRBV7-3; either TRBD1 or TRBD2 may supply D (5 bases each). CDR1 is SGHTA, CDR2 FQGTGA, per germline. CDR3 length equals 22 residues. Trimming left V 2 bases short and J 0 bases short, with 26 bases between.

This clone was counted ten times or more. The chain uses TRBV6-2 or TRBV6-3 and TRBJ2-7; unclear D gene. Germline V gives CDR1 MNHEY, CDR2 SVGEGT. The length of the CDR3 is 12 residues. V shed 2 bases and J shed 3 bases, with 5 bases lying between them. CDR3 coding DNA: TGTGCCAGCAGTTACAGGGACTACGAGCAGTACTTC. It yields the protein CASSYRDYEQYF.

This clone has only a few counts. The V gene is TRBV7-2, the J gene TRBJ2-3, with 8 bases aligning to TRBD2. This CDR3 is built from 15 residues. The J segment lost 5 bases and the V segment lost 0 bases, leaving 4 bases of the junction unmatched. CDR1 is SGHTA and CDR2 is FQGNSA in the germline V gene. The CDR3, as DNA: TGTGCCAGCAGCTTAGCAGCGGGAGTGGGAGATACGCAGTATTTT. Translation: CASSLAAGVGDTQYF.

This clone was found a few times. The chain is built from TRBV12-3 or TRBV12-4 and TRBJ1-4, with D possibly matching TRBD1 (5 bases). This CDR3 has 12 amino acids. The V end lost 3 bases, the J end lost 8 bases, and 7 bases lay between the germline ends. In DNA form, the CDR3 reads TGTGCCAGCAGTTTTGGGGGGGAAAAACTGTTTTTT. It is translated as CASSFGGEKLFF.

This chain joins TRBV20-1 and TRBJ1-5, with D unclear. CDR1 is DFQATT, CDR2 SNEGSKA, per germline (reference sequence). The CDR3 spans 14 residues. Trimming removed 3 bases from V and 2 bases from J, with 11 bases in between. This CDR3 is CSASTEIGNQPQHF. The CDR3 bases are TGCAGTGCTAGTACCGAAATCGGCAATCAGCCCCAGCATTTT.

The rearrangement joins TRBV3-1 (or the pseudogene TRBV3-2) to TRBJ2-7; D is uncertain. The CDR3 runs 13 residues. V was shortened by 1 base and J by 1 base, with 5 bases between the two germline ends. From germline, CDR1 is LGHDT and CDR2 YNNKEL (reference sequence). CDR3 bases: TGTGCCAGCAGCCAAGTCTCTTCCTACGAGCAGTACTTC. Translation gives CASSQVSSYEQYF.

J is TRBJ2-1 and V is TRBV5-1; weak D call: TRBD2 (5 bases). The V end lost 4 bases, the J end lost 1 base, and 12 bases lay between the germline ends. Germline lookup yields CDR1 SGHRS and CDR2 YFSETQ. The CDR3 contains 15 residues. CDR3 in amino acids: CASSREGWSYNEQFF. Written as DNA, the CDR3 is TGCGCCAGCAGCCGCGAGGGTTGGTCCTACAATGAGCAGTTCTTC.

The gene calls are TRBV5-5 and TRBJ1-4, with unresolved D. V lost 0 bases, J lost 8 bases, and 17 bases lay in between. The CDR3 contains 16 residues. The germline CDR1 and CDR2 sequences are SGHKS and YYEKEE (reference sequence). The CDR3 sequence: CASSLADGVWAEKLFF. In DNA, the CDR3 is TGTGCCAGCAGCTTGGCCGATGGAGTATGGGCAGAAAAACTGTTTTTT.

The chain has TRBV11-2 and TRBJ2-3, with D tentatively TRBD1 or TRBD2 (6 bases each). In germline, CDR1 is SGHAT, CDR2 FQNNGV. The CDR3 runs to 16 residues. V lost 1 base, J lost 4 bases, and 15 bases lay in between. The CDR3 coding sequence is TGTGCCAGCAGCTTAGCTCCGGGGGCGATCGCAGATACGCAGTATTTT. Its protein product is CASSLAPGAIADTQYF.

The sample holds a few counts of this clone. V usage is TRBV5-1 and J usage is TRBJ2-1; 7 bases fit TRBD2. The germline gives CDR1 SGHRS, CDR2 YFSETQ. The CDR3 extends over 13 amino acids. V lost 8 bases, J lost 7 bases, and 9 bases stayed unmatched. The CDR3, as DNA: TGCGCCAGTCAGCGGGATTGGGGGAATGAGCAGTTCTTC. This translates into CASQRDWGNEQFF. The full variable domain, in which reference TRBV5-1 and TRBJ2-1 provide the parts outside the CDR3, is KAGVTQTPRYLIKTRGQQVTLSCSPISGHRSVSWYQQTPGQGLQFLFEYFSETQRNKGNFPGRFSGRQFSNSRSEMNVSTLELGDSALYLCASQRDWGNEQFFGPGTRLTVL.

The chain joins TRBV5-1 to TRBJ2-2; TRBD1 is a possible D gene (6 bases). Trimming shortened V by 3 bases and J by 5 bases, and 14 bases separated the two germline ends. Per the germline V gene, CDR1 is SGHRS and CDR2 is YFSETQ. CDR3 length equals 15 residues. Here the CDR3 DNA reads TGCGCCAGCAGCTCCGCCGGGACAATGACCGGGGAGCTGTTTTTT. Its translation: CASSSAGTMTGELFF.

This clone was found once. The chain combines TRBV5-1 with TRBJ2-7; D not resolved. The CDR3 consists of 14 residues. Germline values: CDR1 SGHRS, CDR2 YFSETQ. The V end was cut by 3 bases, the J end by 6 bases, with 16 bases between. CDR3 residues: CASSSARSLSEQYF. DNA for the CDR3: TGCGCCAGCAGCTCTGCAAGGTCATTGTCCGAGCAGTACTTC.

The chain employs TRBV9 and TRBJ2-3, with D tentatively TRBD2 (5 bases). The CDR3 totals 14 residues. Per germline, CDR1 SGDLS and CDR2 YYNGEE. V lost 1 base and J lost 4, with 10 bases in between. For the CDR3, the DNA is TGTGCCAGCAGCGTACGAGGGAGTGCAGATACGCAGTATTTT. It is translated as CASSVRGSADTQYF.

V and J are TRBV18 and TRBJ1-1; D not resolved. The length of the CDR3 is 10 residues. The germline V gene encodes CDR1 KGHSH and CDR2 LQKENI. V lost 4 bases to trimming and J lost 4 bases, with 1 base between them. The CDR3 sequence is CASSRTEAFF. DNA of the CDR3: TGTGCCAGCTCACGCACTGAAGCTTTCTTT.

The rearrangement uses TRBV29-1 and TRBJ2-7; 10 bases match TRBD2. With V trimmed by 7 bases and J by 1 base, 4 bases remained unmatched. The CDR3 is made up of 13 amino acids. CDR1 and CDR2 from the germline V gene are SQVTM and ANQGSEA. The CDR3 protein is CSGRTSGSYEQYF. Written as DNA, the CDR3 is TGCAGCGGGAGGACTAGCGGTTCCTACGAGCAGTACTTC.